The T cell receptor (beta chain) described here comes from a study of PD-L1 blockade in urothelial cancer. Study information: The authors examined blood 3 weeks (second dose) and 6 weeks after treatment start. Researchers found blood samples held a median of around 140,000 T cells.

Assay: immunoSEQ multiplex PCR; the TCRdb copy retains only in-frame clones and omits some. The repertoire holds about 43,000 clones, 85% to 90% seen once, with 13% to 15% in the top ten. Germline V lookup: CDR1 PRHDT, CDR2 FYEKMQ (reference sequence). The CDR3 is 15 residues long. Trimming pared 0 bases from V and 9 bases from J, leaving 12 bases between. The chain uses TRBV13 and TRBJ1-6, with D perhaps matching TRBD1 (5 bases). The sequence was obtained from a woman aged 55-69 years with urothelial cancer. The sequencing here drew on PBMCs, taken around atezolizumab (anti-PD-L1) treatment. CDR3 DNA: TGTGCCAGCAGCTTAGGGCAGGGAGGTAGTTCACCCCTCCACTTT. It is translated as CASSLGQGGSSPLHF.